This T cell receptor beta chain appears in the sequencing data of a study of blood T cells in healthy people across ages. General study findings and limits: Leaving the PBMCs unsorted stopped any conclusive comparison of naive versus antigen-experienced cells.

This clonotype was seen a handful of times. Its specificity is unknown. It was with a sample-barcoded 5' primer and a J-beta primer mix that a second PCR of about 6 to 11 cycles was run. One entry per CDR3 protein results from TCRdb running MiXCR on the 5' RACE reads. The sample contains about 800,000 distinct CDR3 sequences, roughly 25% of which appear only once. V was shortened by 0 bases and J by 2 bases, with 6 bases between the two germline ends. The CDR3 contains 14 residues. Germline CDR1 SEHNR, CDR2 FQNEAQ (reference sequence). The sample was also linked to a second study, of T cells of mothers and their children.

The sample consisted of blood. This chain uses TRBV7-9 with TRBJ2-3; D not resolved. The sequence was obtained from a boy younger than 18 in good health. The CDR3 DNA follows: TGTGCCAGCAGCTTAGCGTCAGACACAGATACGCAGTATTTT. Translating gives CASSLASDTDTQYF.